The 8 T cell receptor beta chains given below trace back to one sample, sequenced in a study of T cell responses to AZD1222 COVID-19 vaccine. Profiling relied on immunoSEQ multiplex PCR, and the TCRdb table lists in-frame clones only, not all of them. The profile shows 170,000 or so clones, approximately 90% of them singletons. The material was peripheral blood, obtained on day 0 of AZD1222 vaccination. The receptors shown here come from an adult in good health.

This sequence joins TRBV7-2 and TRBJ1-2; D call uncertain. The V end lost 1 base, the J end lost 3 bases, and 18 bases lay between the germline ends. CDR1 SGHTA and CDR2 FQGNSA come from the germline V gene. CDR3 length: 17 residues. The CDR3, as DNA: TGTGCCAGCAGCTTAGATTCCCGCCGGCCGCCTCACTATGGCTACACCTTC. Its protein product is CASSLDSRRPPHYGYTF. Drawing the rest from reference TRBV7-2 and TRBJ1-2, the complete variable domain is GAGVSQSPSNKVTEKGKDVELRCDPISGHTALYWYRQSLGQGLEFLIYFQGNSAPDKSGLPSDRFSAERTGGSVSTLTIQRTQQEDSAVYLCASSLDSRRPPHYGYTFGSGTRLTVV.

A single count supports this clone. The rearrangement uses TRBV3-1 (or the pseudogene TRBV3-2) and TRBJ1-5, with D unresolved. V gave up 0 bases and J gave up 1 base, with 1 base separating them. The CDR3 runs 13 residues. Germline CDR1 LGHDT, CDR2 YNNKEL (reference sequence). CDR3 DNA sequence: TGTGCCAGCAGCCAAGAAAGCAATCAGCCCCAGCATTTT. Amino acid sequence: CASSQESNQPQHF.

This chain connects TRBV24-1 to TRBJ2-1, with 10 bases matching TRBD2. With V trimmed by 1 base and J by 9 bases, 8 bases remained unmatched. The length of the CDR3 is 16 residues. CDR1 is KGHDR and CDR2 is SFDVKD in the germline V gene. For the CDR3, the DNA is TGTGCCACCAGTGATTTAGCGGGGGGGGTGATAGGTGAGCAGTTCTTC. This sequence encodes CATSDLAGGVIGEQFF.

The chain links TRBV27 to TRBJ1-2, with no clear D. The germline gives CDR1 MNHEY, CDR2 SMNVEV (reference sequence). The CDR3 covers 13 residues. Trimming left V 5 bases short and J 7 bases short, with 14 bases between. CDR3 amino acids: CASSEGISSGYTF. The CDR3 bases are TGTGCCAGCAGTGAAGGAATTTCCTCTGGCTACACCTTC.

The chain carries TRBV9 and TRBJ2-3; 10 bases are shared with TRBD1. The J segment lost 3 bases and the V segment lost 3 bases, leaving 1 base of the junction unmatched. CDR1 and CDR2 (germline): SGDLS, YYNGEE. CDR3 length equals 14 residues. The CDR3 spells CASSGQGATDTQYF. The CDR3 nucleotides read TGTGCCAGCAGCGGACAGGGGGCTACAGATACGCAGTATTTT.

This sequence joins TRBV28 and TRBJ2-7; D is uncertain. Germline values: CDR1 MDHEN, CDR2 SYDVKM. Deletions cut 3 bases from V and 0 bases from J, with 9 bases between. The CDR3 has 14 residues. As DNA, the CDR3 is TGTGCCAGCAGTTTGTACTCGGGCTCCTACGAGCAGTACTTC. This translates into CASSLYSGSYEQYF.

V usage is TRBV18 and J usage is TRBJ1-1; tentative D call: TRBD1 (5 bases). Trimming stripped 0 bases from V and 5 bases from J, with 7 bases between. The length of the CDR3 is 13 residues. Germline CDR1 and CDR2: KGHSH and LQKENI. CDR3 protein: CASSPPGRTEAFF. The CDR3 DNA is TGTGCCAGCTCACCACCGGGGCGGACTGAAGCTTTCTTT.

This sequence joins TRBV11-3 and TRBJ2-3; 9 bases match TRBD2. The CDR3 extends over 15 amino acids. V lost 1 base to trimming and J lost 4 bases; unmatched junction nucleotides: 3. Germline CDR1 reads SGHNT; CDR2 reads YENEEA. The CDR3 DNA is TGTGCCAGCAGCTTAGGGCGGGGGGGCCCAGATACGCAGTATTTT. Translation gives CASSLGRGGPDTQYF.